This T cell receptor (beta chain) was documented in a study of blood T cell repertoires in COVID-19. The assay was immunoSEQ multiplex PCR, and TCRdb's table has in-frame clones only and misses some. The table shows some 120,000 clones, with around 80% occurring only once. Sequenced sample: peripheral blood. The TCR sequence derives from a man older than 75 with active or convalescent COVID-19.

This CDR3 reads CSADWSYEQYF. The CDR3 coding sequence is TGCAGTGCTGACTGGAGCTACGAGCAGTACTTC. V gene TRBV20-1 combines with J gene TRBJ2-7, with D unclear. The germline V gene has CDR1 DFQATT and CDR2 SNEGSKA (reference sequence). The CDR3 contains 11 residues. Trimming removed 5 bases from V and 3 bases from J, with 8 bases in between.